This passage covers 28 T cell receptor beta chains from one sample sequenced in a study of T-cell reconstitution after alpha-beta-depleted transplantation in children. Unique molecular identifiers were built into the TCRbeta library. TCRdb used MiXCR to reprocess the PCR reads, holding one entry per CDR3 protein. The sample records around 500,000 distinct CDR3 sequences, about an eighth being singletons. Sample: PBMCs from the stem cell graft donor, taken from the stem cell graft. The source is a human donor who donated a stem cell graft to a child with combined immunodeficiency.

The chain has TRBV11-2 and TRBJ2-2, with D possibly called TRBD1 or TRBD2 (5 bases each). The germline CDR1 and CDR2 sequences are SGHAT and FQNNGV. This CDR3 is 14 amino acids long. V lost 8 bases to trimming and J lost 0 bases, with 10 bases between them. The CDR3 nucleotides read TGTGCCAGCCATTTGGGGGCGAACACCGGGGAGCTGTTTTTT. Its translation is CASHLGANTGELFF. Full variable domain (outside the CDR3, taken from reference TRBV11-2 and TRBJ2-2): EAGVAQSPRYKIIEKRQSVAFWCNPISGHATLYWYQQILGQGPKLLIQFQNNGVVDDSQLPKDRFSAERLKGVDSTLKIQPAKLEDSAVYLCASHLGANTGELFFGEGSRLTVL.

This clonotype was seen repeatedly, ten times or more. This chain links TRBV4-2 with TRBJ2-1; D is uncertain. CDR3 length: 14 amino acids. V was cut by 4 bases and J by 6 bases, with 13 bases left in between. Germline V CDR1 and CDR2: LGHNA, YNFKEQ. CDR3 bases: TGTGCCAGCAGCCTCCCATCCTCATCCAATGAGCAGTTCTTC. Its translation is CASSLPSSSNEQFF.

This clonotype was seen at least ten times. The rearrangement uses TRBV5-4 and TRBJ2-4; D remains ambiguous. V was clipped by 4 bases and J by 7 bases, with 21 bases between them. The CDR3 is 16 residues long. CDR1 is SGHNT and CDR2 is YYREEE in the germline V gene (reference sequence). Here the CDR3 DNA reads TGTGCCAGCAGCCCCTCGCTTGAGGCCCTCACGAACATTCAGTACTTC. Its translation is CASSPSLEALTNIQYF.

Only a few counts were recorded for this clonotype. The chain recombines TRBV4-2 with TRBJ2-5, with 10 bases matching TRBD2. Germline assignment: CDR1 LGHNA and CDR2 YNFKEQ. J gave up 1 base and V 1 base, and 6 bases lay outside the gene matches. The CDR3 totals 17 residues. The CDR3 loop is CASSQAHVAGGQETQYF. CDR3 nucleotide sequence: TGTGCCAGCAGCCAAGCCCACGTAGCGGGGGGCCAAGAGACCCAGTACTTC.

This clonotype was seen only a few times. This chain links TRBV10-3 with TRBJ2-1; D is ambiguous. The CDR3 consists of 14 residues. Trimming left V 4 bases short and J 9 bases short, with 16 bases between. Per the germline V gene, CDR1 is ENHRY and CDR2 is SYGVKD. The CDR3 region has the DNA TGTGCCATCAGTGGGGATCGGCAGGATAGTGAGCAGTTCTTC. Translation: CAISGDRQDSEQFF.

The chain has TRBV10-3 and TRBJ2-1; 9 nucleotides match TRBD1. From germline, CDR1 is ENHRY and CDR2 SYGVKD. This CDR3 comprises 17 residues. Trimming cost V 2 bases and J 5 bases; bases outside gene matches: 10. This CDR3 reads CAISEPPGQGRHNEQFF. In DNA form, the CDR3 reads TGTGCCATCAGTGAGCCGCCGGGACAGGGACGCCACAATGAGCAGTTCTTC.

The chain is built from TRBV6-1 and TRBJ2-7, with 12 nucleotides matching TRBD2. Trimming cost V 9 bases and J 0 bases; bases outside gene matches: 3. Germline V gene sequence: CDR1 MNHNS, CDR2 SASEGT. This CDR3 has 14 amino acids. CDR3 bases: TGTGCCAGTCAGACTAGCGGGGGCTCCTACGAGCAGTACTTC. Encoded protein: CASQTSGGSYEQYF.

The chain employs TRBV29-1 and TRBJ2-1; D may match TRBD1 or TRBD2 (5 bases each). CDR3 length: 11 amino acids. CDR1 and CDR2 (germline): SQVTM, ANQGSEA. Trimming left V 7 bases short and J 9 bases short, with 13 bases between. CDR3 protein: CSAVVGAEQFF. The CDR3 DNA follows: TGCAGCGCCGTAGTCGGGGCTGAGCAGTTCTTC.

The rearrangement joins TRBV15 to TRBJ2-3, with 9 bases aligning to TRBD1. CDR1 is LNHNV and CDR2 is YYDKDF in the germline V gene (reference sequence). V was pared by 6 bases and J by 2 bases, with 9 bases of the junction left unmatched. The CDR3 has 16 amino acids. The CDR3 sequence is CATRKPGQGNTDTQYF. The CDR3 bases are TGTGCCACCAGAAAACCGGGACAGGGAAACACAGATACGCAGTATTTT.

The genes are TRBV28 and TRBJ2-2, with unresolved D. CDR3 length: 16 residues. The V gene lost 7 bases and the J gene lost 3 bases, with 18 bases spanning the gap. CDR1 and CDR2 from the germline V gene are MDHEN and SYDVKM. As DNA, the CDR3 is TGTGCCAGCACCTCTCCGCAGTCCCGGCACACCGGGGAGCTGTTTTTT. Translation: CASTSPQSRHTGELFF.

This clonotype was observed a handful of times. The V and J genes are TRBV2 and TRBJ2-7, with D hard to call. Between the trimmed V and J ends, which lost 8 bases and 2 bases, there was a span of 10 bases. Germline V gene data show CDR1 as SNHLY and CDR2 as FYNNEI. CDR3 length: 12 amino acids. The CDR3 loop reads CASGSLPYEQYF. The CDR3 region has the DNA TGTGCCAGCGGATCTCTCCCCTACGAGCAGTACTTC.

This clonotype was counted a few times. The chain is built from TRBV6-2 or TRBV6-3 and TRBJ2-1; 10 positions match TRBD2. V shed 2 bases and J 5 bases; nucleotides not matched to a gene: 12. Germline V gene lookup returns CDR1 MNHEY and CDR2 SVGEGT. This CDR3 spans 18 amino acids. The chain's CDR3 is CASSYRHRRTSGDNEQFF. The CDR3 DNA reads as TGTGCCAGCAGTTACCGCCACCGCCGGACTAGCGGTGACAATGAGCAGTTCTTC.

The chain recombines TRBV19 with TRBJ2-1; a weak D match, TRBD2 (5 bases). This CDR3 has 15 amino acids. Per germline, CDR1 LNHDA and CDR2 SQIVND (reference sequence). V was clipped by 1 base and J by 8 bases, with 15 bases between them. The CDR3, as DNA: TGTGCCAGTAGTATAGGGGAGCTAGCTCGCGATGAGCAGTTCTTC. Protein product: CASSIGELARDEQFF.

This clonotype was found a few times. V is TRBV7-3 and J is TRBJ2-1, with D possibly TRBD1 on 5 matching bases. The CDR3 extends over 16 amino acids. V lost 2 bases and J 4 bases, leaving 15 bases between the germline ends. Germline CDR1 reads SGHTA; CDR2 reads FQGTGA. CDR3 bases: TGTGCCAGCAGCTTACCGACACAGGTCGAATACAATGAGCAGTTCTTC. Its translation: CASSLPTQVEYNEQFF.

The V gene is TRBV2, the J gene TRBJ2-1; D possibly corresponds to TRBD1 (5 bases). Germline CDR1 and CDR2: SNHLY and FYNNEI. The CDR3 has 13 amino acids. V was clipped by 2 bases and J by 4 bases, with 6 bases between them. CDR3 nucleotides: TGTGCCAGCAGTGAAAGGGGATACAATGAGCAGTTCTTC. Its translation is CASSERGYNEQFF.

The CDR3: CASSLVSGGMSNEQFF. DNA of the CDR3: TGTGCCAGCAGCTTAGTTAGTGGCGGGATGAGCAATGAGCAGTTCTTC. J is TRBJ2-1 and V is TRBV7-8, with D possibly TRBD2 on 6 matching bases. The CDR3 contains 16 residues. Trimming shortened V by 1 base and J by 6 bases, and 16 bases separated the two germline ends. The germline CDR1 and CDR2 sequences are SGHVS and FQNEAQ.

This clonotype has just a few counts. The chain couples TRBV10-3 to TRBJ1-5; D is uncertain. Trimming pared 2 bases from V and 3 bases from J, leaving 8 bases between. Germline CDR1 reads ENHRY; CDR2 reads SYGVKD. There are 14 residues in the CDR3. Here the CDR3 reads CAISEGLANQPQHF. The CDR3 region has the DNA TGTGCCATCAGTGAGGGCCTCGCCAATCAGCCCCAGCATTTT.

This rearrangement joins TRBV5-6 to TRBJ2-7; 8 bases are a match to TRBD2. Germline V gene lookup returns CDR1 SGHDT and CDR2 YYEEEE. The CDR3 is 16 residues long. V dropped 3 bases and J dropped 0; count of bases not matched to a gene: 8. The CDR3 region has the DNA TGTGCCAGCAGCTCGGCGGGACTAGGCAGCTCCTACGAGCAGTACTTC. It is translated as CASSSAGLGSSYEQYF.

The chain carries TRBV2 and TRBJ1-1, with TRBD1 identical over 7 bases. Germline loops: CDR1 SNHLY, CDR2 FYNNEI. CDR3 length equals 16 residues. V lost 2 bases to trimming and J lost 1 base; unmatched junction nucleotides: 7. CDR3 amino acids: CASSESMTGRNTEAFF. The CDR3 DNA reads TGTGCCAGCAGTGAAAGTATGACAGGGAGGAACACTGAAGCTTTCTTT.

This clonotype was counted a few times. V and J are TRBV10-3 and TRBJ2-5; no definite D call. There are 14 residues in the CDR3. The germline V gene encodes CDR1 ENHRY and CDR2 SYGVKD. Trimming shortened V by 5 bases and J by 2 bases, and 12 bases separated the two germline ends. CDR3 residues: CAISPRASQETQYF. CDR3 sequence (DNA): TGTGCCATCAGTCCCCGGGCCTCACAAGAGACCCAGTACTTC.

This clonotype came up a few times. This rearrangement joins TRBV2 to TRBJ2-2; TRBD1 agrees at 9 bases. The CDR3 contains 16 residues. With V trimmed by 7 bases and J by 5 bases, 11 bases remained unmatched. The germline gives CDR1 SNHLY, CDR2 FYNNEI. CDR3 bases: TGTGCCAGCACCCTAAGAGGGACAGGGAGGACCGGGGAGCTGTTTTTT. As protein: CASTLRGTGRTGELFF. The full variable domain, with the rest looked up from reference TRBV2 and TRBJ2-2, is EPEVTQTPSHQVTQMGQEVILRCVPISNHLYFYWYRQILGQKVEFLVSFYNNEISEKSEIFDDQFSVERPDGSNFTLKIRSTKLEDSAMYFCASTLRGTGRTGELFFGEGSRLTVL.

This clonotype turned up a few times. This rearrangement joins TRBV7-9 to TRBJ2-1, with D perhaps TRBD1 (6 bases). The CDR3 contains 15 residues. Germline V gene sequence: CDR1 SEHNR, CDR2 FQNEAQ (reference sequence). V shed 0 bases and J shed 7 bases, with 13 bases lying between them. In DNA form, the CDR3 reads TGTGCCAGCAGCTTAGCGTACAGGGAAGGGAATGAGCAGTTCTTC. Translating gives CASSLAYREGNEQFF.

This clonotype has a count of ten or more. This chain connects TRBV25-1 to TRBJ2-7; no clear D. This CDR3 has 11 amino acids. Germline assignment: CDR1 MGHDK and CDR2 SYGVNS. V was trimmed by 3 bases and J by 3 bases, leaving 3 bases between them. The CDR3 loop is CASSDFYEQYF. Here the CDR3 DNA reads TGTGCCAGCAGTGACTTCTACGAGCAGTACTTC.

This clonotype has at least ten counts. The chain has TRBV5-6 and TRBJ1-5; D is unclear. The CDR3 runs 13 residues. Germline V gene sequence: CDR1 SGHDT, CDR2 YYEEEE. Trimming took 2 bases from V and 5 from J, leaving 8 bases between them. The CDR3: CASSFQAYQPQHF. The CDR3 nucleotides are TGTGCCAGCAGCTTTCAGGCTTATCAGCCCCAGCATTTT.

In its sample, this clonotype was seen many times. V gene TRBV29-1 combines with J gene TRBJ2-1; D is perhaps TRBD1 (6 bases). V dropped 4 bases and J dropped 6 bases, with 16 bases sitting between them. The germline V gene has CDR1 SQVTM and CDR2 ANQGSEA. The CDR3 has 14 amino acids. The CDR3 spells CSVAPGEVLNEQFF. CDR3 DNA: TGCAGCGTTGCCCCAGGGGAAGTGCTCAATGAGCAGTTCTTC.

The J gene is TRBJ1-5, the V gene TRBV25-1; 8 bases map to TRBD1. The V and J ends lost 8 bases and 0 bases, in that order; junction bases with no gene match: 9. The CDR3 is made up of 16 amino acids. Germline lookup yields CDR1 MGHDK and CDR2 SYGVNS. The CDR3 nucleotides read TGTGCCAGCCCCCGGGACAGGAGGGGTAGCAATCAGCCCCAGCATTTT. This encodes CASPRDRRGSNQPQHF.

This clonotype turned up a few times. This chain connects TRBV29-1 to TRBJ1-2; D call uncertain. Germline loops: CDR1 SQVTM, CDR2 ANQGSEA. V was pared by 3 bases and J by 4 bases, with 9 bases between. CDR3 length: 12 residues. CDR3 residues: CSVDIQFYGYTF. In DNA form, the CDR3 reads TGCAGCGTTGATATACAGTTCTATGGCTACACCTTC.

This clonotype has ten or more counts. The J gene is TRBJ2-3, the V gene TRBV24-1; 11 nucleotides agree with TRBD2. The CDR3 consists of 16 residues. V was clipped by 3 bases and J by 1 base; unmatched bases: 2. The germline CDR1 and CDR2 sequences are KGHDR and SFDVKD. The CDR3 sequence is CATSDKGLAGTDTQYF. The CDR3 nucleotides read TGTGCCACCAGTGATAAGGGACTAGCGGGCACAGATACGCAGTATTTT.